The following is a T cell receptor (beta chain) sequence with its context. Original methodology: The assay estimated nucleated cells by amplifying reference gene primers. TCRdb keeps only in-frame clones here, not all; method: immunoSEQ multiplex PCR. The V and J calls and clone size come from that table; D and trimming were worked out from the DNA. Here the sample spans more than 85,000 clones, about 80% being singletons. The source of the sample is a study of blood T cell repertoires in COVID-19. At the level of the study: COVID-19 samples, acute and convalescent, were from the United States, Italy and Spain. Sources were T cells, B-cell-depleted T cells, or PBMCs; the material itself was cDNA or gDNA.

This TCR derives from an older man with acute or convalescent COVID-19. Material: peripheral blood.

DNA for the CDR3: TGTGCCAGCAGCTTAGTTGCAGGGGAGGAAAAACTGTTTTTT. The encoded protein is CASSLVAGEEKLFF. This chain connects TRBV7-9 to TRBJ1-4; tentatively, D is TRBD1 (6 bases). With 1 base removed from V and 8 bases from J, the gap between germline ends came to 11 bases. Per germline, CDR1 SEHNR and CDR2 FQNEAQ (reference sequence). This CDR3 is 14 amino acids long.